This TCR beta chain was recorded in a study of cytomegalovirus exposure and HLA in healthy donors. A note on this clone: Its antigen remains unidentified.

The assay was immunoSEQ multiplex PCR, and TCRdb's table has in-frame clones only and misses some. This sample has under 65,000 clones, with around 95% found just once. Findings and caveats of the study: Diagnosis of cytomegalovirus status made by the classifier reportedly showed high specificity and sensitivity.

CDR1 is SGHNT and CDR2 is YYREEE in the germline V gene (reference sequence). The CDR3 loop spans 14 amino acids. J gave up 4 bases and V 4 bases, and 3 bases lay outside the gene matches. Sequencing input: PBMCs. The J gene is TRBJ2-3, the V gene TRBV5-4; 10 bases line up with TRBD1. The sequence came from a woman between 18 and 30 years old in good health and CMV-seropositive. CDR3 nucleotide sequence: TGTGCCAGCAGCGCAGGGACAGGGGCAGATACGCAGTATTTT. It specifies CASSAGTGADTQYF.